Below are 28 T cell receptor beta chains sequenced from a single sample in a study of OX40 agonist ivuxolimab in advanced cancers. Libraries were constructed by the immunoSEQ multiplex PCR assay. The source is immuneACCESS, and TCRdb retained only in-frame sequences with V and J called. Part of the clones is not carried over; for the studies checked, unresolved V genes explain less than half of this, and the remainder is unexplained. The sample table contains approximately 64,000 clones; only one count was recorded for around four fifths of them. Around 4% of the sample belongs to the ten largest clones. The source material was CD4+ or CD8+ T cells sorted from blood, sampled in a trial of the OX40 agonist ivuxolimab. All receptors come from an adult with an advanced solid tumor such as melanoma, head and neck, liver or kidney cancer.

The rearrangement uses TRBV7-9 and TRBJ2-5; D ambiguous. The CDR3 extends over 13 amino acids. Between the trimmed V and J ends, which lost 3 bases and 5 bases, there was a span of 10 bases. The germline CDR1 and CDR2 sequences are SEHNR and FQNEAQ (reference sequence). This CDR3 is CASSFYRAETQYF. The CDR3 nucleotides read TGTGCCAGCAGCTTCTACCGGGCGGAGACCCAGTACTTC. Using reference TRBV7-9 and TRBJ2-5 for the parts outside the CDR3, the full variable domain is DTGVSQNPRHKITKRGQNVTFRCDPISEHNRLYWYRQTLGQGPEFLTYFQNEAQLEKSRLLSDRFSAERPKGSFSTLEIQRTEQGDSAMYLCASSFYRAETQYFGPGTRLLVL.

The chain combines TRBV27 with TRBJ1-1; D unresolved. The CDR3 has 13 amino acids. Germline V gene lookup returns CDR1 MNHEY and CDR2 SMNVEV (reference sequence). The V end was cut by 5 bases, the J end by 6 bases, with 13 bases between. The CDR3 protein is CASSAESWAEAFF. The CDR3, as DNA: TGTGCCAGCAGTGCGGAGAGTTGGGCTGAAGCTTTCTTT.

This clone appeared once. The V and J genes are TRBV28 and TRBJ1-5, with unresolved D. The V end was cut by 2 bases, the J end by 3 bases, with 2 bases between. The CDR3 runs to 12 residues. Per the germline V gene, CDR1 is MDHEN and CDR2 is SYDVKM. As DNA, the CDR3 is TGTGCCAGCAGTTTAGTCAATCAGCCCCAGCATTTT. It is translated as CASSLVNQPQHF.

This chain connects TRBV4-1 to TRBJ2-1; 9 bases fit TRBD2. With 2 bases clipped from V and 7 bases from J, the junction kept 6 bases outside the gene matches. Germline V gene sequence: CDR1 MGHRA, CDR2 YSYEKL. This CDR3 is built from 15 residues. CDR3 residues: CASSQLAGVGNEQFF. DNA of the CDR3: TGCGCCAGCAGCCAATTAGCGGGAGTGGGTAATGAGCAGTTCTTC.

The rearrangement links TRBV5-1 to TRBJ2-2; the match to TRBD2 covers 10 bases. Unmatched junction bases numbered 5, after V lost 6 bases and J lost 0 bases. Germline CDR1 reads SGHRS; CDR2 reads YFSETQ. The CDR3 runs 16 residues. CDR3 sequence reads: CASKPLAGANTGELFF. The CDR3 bases are TGCGCCAGCAAACCCCTAGCGGGGGCGAACACCGGGGAGCTGTTTTTT.

The chain combines TRBV5-4 with TRBJ1-5, with unresolved D. V was clipped by 2 bases and J by 4 bases, with 7 bases between them. The CDR3 has 13 residues. In germline, CDR1 is SGHNT, CDR2 YYREEE (reference sequence). CDR3 coding DNA: TGTGCCAGCAGCTTTGGACTGAATCAGCCCCAGCATTTT. Its translation: CASSFGLNQPQHF.

This clone has only one observation. J is TRBJ1-1 and V is TRBV19; D is unclear. The V and J ends lost 5 bases and 3 bases respectively, with 13 bases between them. Germline V gene data show CDR1 as LNHDA and CDR2 as SQIVND (reference sequence). This CDR3 is 14 amino acids long. CDR3 DNA sequence: TGTGCCAGTAGTGTCAGCAGTTCCTACACTGAAGCTTTCTTT. This encodes CASSVSSSYTEAFF.

V and J are TRBV29-1 and TRBJ1-4; TRBD1 matches 7 bases. Germline lookup yields CDR1 SQVTM and CDR2 ANQGSEA. With V trimmed by 4 bases and J by 8 bases, 10 bases remained unmatched. This CDR3 has 14 amino acids. This CDR3 reads CSVGTGQQVEKLFF. The CDR3 bases are TGCAGCGTTGGCACGGGACAGCAGGTCGAAAAACTGTTTTTT. Filled out from reference TRBV29-1 and TRBJ1-4, the complete variable domain reads SAVISQKPSRDICQRGTSLTIQCQVDSQVTMMFWYRQQPGQSLTLIATANQGSEATYESGFVIDKFPISRPNLTFSTLTVSNMSPEDSSIYLCSVGTGQQVEKLFFGSGTQLSVL.

This clone was seen a handful of times. The chain is built from TRBV6-6 and TRBJ1-2; D may be TRBD1 (6 bases). Germline assignment: CDR1 MNHNY and CDR2 SVGAGI (reference sequence). Trimming cost V 0 bases and J 6 bases, with 11 bases left between them. This CDR3 comprises 14 residues. Here the CDR3 reads CASSYSGGADGYTF. CDR3 nucleotide sequence: TGTGCCAGCAGTTACTCGGGGGGCGCGGATGGCTACACCTTC.

The chain uses TRBV27 and TRBJ2-1, with no clear D. V lost 5 bases and J 8 bases, leaving 10 bases between the germline ends. The CDR3 totals 12 residues. The germline V gene encodes CDR1 MNHEY and CDR2 SMNVEV (reference sequence). Here the CDR3 reads CASSRVSDEQFF. Written as DNA, the CDR3 is TGTGCCAGCAGTCGAGTGTCCGATGAGCAGTTCTTC.

The chain employs TRBV5-6 and TRBJ2-5; perhaps TRBD1 as D (6 bases). The J call may be incorrect, as the DNA end agrees better with TRBJ2-7. Looked up from germline, CDR1 is SGHDT and CDR2 is YYEEEE. This CDR3 is built from 13 residues. The DNA for the CDR3 is TGTGCCAGCAGCTTGGGAGGGGGCTACGAGCAGTACTTC. Translated: CASSLGGGYEQYF.

The J gene is TRBJ2-4, the V gene TRBV28; 9 bases agree with TRBD1. J was trimmed by 0 bases and V by 4 bases; bases with no gene match: 16. The CDR3 sequence is 20 residues long. From germline, CDR1 is MDHEN and CDR2 SYDVKM. The CDR3 DNA reads TGTGCCAGCAGTTCCACCTTACAGGGGGCTCCGACCATAGCCAAAAACATTCAGTACTTC. This encodes CASSSTLQGAPTIAKNIQYF.

CDR3 sequence (DNA): TGTGCCACCGGGACCCAGAGCTGGGGTCTCCAAGAGACCCAGTACTTC. Translation gives CATGTQSWGLQETQYF. This chain connects TRBV2 to TRBJ2-5, with D perhaps matching TRBD1 or TRBD2 (5 bases each). Germline V lookup: CDR1 SNHLY, CDR2 FYNNEI. The CDR3 is 16 residues long. V lost 10 bases and J lost 1, with 22 bases in between.

The V call is TRBV27, the J call TRBJ1-1; 7 bases map to TRBD1. The germline CDR1 and CDR2 sequences are MNHEY and SMNVEV (reference sequence). CDR3 length: 14 residues. V was clipped by 4 bases and J by 3 bases; unmatched bases: 5. The CDR3 nucleotides are TGTGCCAGCAGTTGGGCAGGGGGGGACACTGAAGCTTTCTTT. Protein: CASSWAGGDTEAFF.

In this sample, this clone turned up once. The DNA for the CDR3 is TGTGCCAGCGGGGAGGGCTATCGGTCCGCCGGGGAGCTGTTTTTT. Residues: CASGEGYRSAGELFF. V gene TRBV6-6 combines with J gene TRBJ2-2; 7 bases match TRBD2. The V and J ends lost 8 bases and 6 bases, in that order; junction bases with no gene match: 12. Germline-derived CDR1 and CDR2 are MNHNY and SVGAGI (reference sequence). The CDR3 totals 15 residues.

The rearrangement joins TRBV28 to TRBJ2-5; 13 bases align to TRBD2. There are 15 residues in the CDR3. Trimming cost V 5 bases and J 9 bases; bases outside gene matches: 9. CDR1 and CDR2 (germline): MDHEN, SYDVKM. This chain's CDR3 is CASSPPGLAGVAQYF. Here the CDR3 DNA reads TGTGCCAGCAGTCCTCCCGGACTAGCGGGAGTGGCCCAGTACTTC.

V and J are TRBV6-6 and TRBJ2-2; 10 bases match TRBD2. The V and J ends lost 6 bases and 1 base, in that order; junction bases with no gene match: 5. This CDR3 has 16 amino acids. CDR1 is MNHNY and CDR2 is SVGAGI in the germline V gene (reference sequence). The CDR3 DNA follows: TGTGCCAGCAGACTGGGGACTAGCGAGAACACCGGGGAGCTGTTTTTT. It is translated as CASRLGTSENTGELFF.

The chain joins TRBV7-2 to TRBJ1-5; D is unclear. Germline values: CDR1 SGHTA, CDR2 FQGNSA. The CDR3 totals 15 residues. Trimming pared 5 bases from V and 6 bases from J, leaving 17 bases between. The CDR3 region has the DNA TGTGCCAGCAGCAAAGTTGGACTAAAAGGTCAGCCCCAGCATTTT. Translated: CASSKVGLKGQPQHF.

The DNA of the CDR3 is TGTGCCAGCAGTTACGGGACGTACTACGAGCAGTACTTC. Translated, it gives CASSYGTYYEQYF. The rearrangement links TRBV6-5 to TRBJ2-5; the D gene could be TRBD1 or TRBD2 (5 bases each). The J call is doubtful: the DNA matches TRBJ2-7 better. Germline V gene data show CDR1 as MNHEY and CDR2 as SVGAGI. This CDR3 has 13 residues.

This chain joins TRBV11-3 and TRBJ2-1; possibly TRBD1 for D (5 bases). Germline CDR1 SGHNT, CDR2 YENEEA. The length of the CDR3 is 18 residues. V lost 2 bases, J lost 5 bases, and 22 bases lay in between. CDR3 loop: CASSLIVDRNKPHNEQFF. The DNA for the CDR3 is TGTGCCAGCAGCTTAATTGTTGACAGAAATAAACCGCACAATGAGCAGTTCTTC.

The gene calls are TRBV28 and TRBJ2-3; D uncertain. Trimming removed 2 bases at V and 4 bases at J, with 10 bases between. This CDR3 is built from 14 residues. Per the germline V gene, CDR1 is MDHEN and CDR2 is SYDVKM. The CDR3 region is CASSLLWAADTQYF. CDR3 DNA: TGTGCCAGCAGTTTACTTTGGGCGGCAGATACGCAGTATTTT.

The chain carries TRBV4-3 and TRBJ2-1; 10 nucleotides agree with TRBD2. Trimming cost V 4 bases and J 8 bases; bases outside gene matches: 8. CDR3 length: 15 amino acids. Per the germline V gene, CDR1 is LGHNA and CDR2 is YSLEER. CDR3 protein: CASSRGAGGPDEQFF. DNA for the CDR3: TGCGCCAGCAGCCGCGGAGCGGGAGGGCCCGATGAGCAGTTCTTC.

The genes are TRBV5-4 and TRBJ1-4; weak D call: TRBD1 (5 bases). The CDR3 length is 14 residues. The germline V gene has CDR1 SGHNT and CDR2 YYREEE (reference sequence). V was shortened by 9 bases and J by 4 bases, with 16 bases between the two germline ends. The CDR3 sequence: CATTDMGVNEKLFF. Here the CDR3 DNA reads TGTGCCACCACTGACATGGGGGTTAATGAAAAACTGTTTTTT.

The J gene is TRBJ1-4, the V gene TRBV6-1; the D is unclear. CDR1 MNHNS and CDR2 SASEGT come from the germline V gene. The CDR3 covers 13 residues. Trimming removed 4 bases from V and 7 bases from J, with 10 bases in between. CDR3 DNA: TGTGCCAGCAGTGTCTACGGCGGTGAAAAACTGTTTTTT. It translates to CASSVYGGEKLFF.

The rearrangement links TRBV2 to TRBJ1-1; 9 bases are shared with TRBD1. J gave up 7 bases and V 3 bases, and 6 bases lay outside the gene matches. This CDR3 has 14 residues. Germline V gene sequence: CDR1 SNHLY, CDR2 FYNNEI. CDR3: CASSDRDRALEAFF. The DNA of the CDR3 is TGTGCCAGCAGTGACCGGGACAGGGCCCTTGAAGCTTTCTTT.

The V and J genes are TRBV11-3 and TRBJ2-1; D perhaps matches TRBD1 (5 bases). Germline assignment: CDR1 SGHNT and CDR2 YENEEA. Trimming took 5 bases from V and 7 from J, leaving 15 bases between them. The CDR3 contains 14 residues. This chain's CDR3 is CASSPPSRGNEQFF. The CDR3 DNA reads TGTGCCAGCAGCCCTCCGAGTAGGGGAAATGAGCAGTTCTTC.

The V gene is TRBV2, the J gene TRBJ1-1; D might be TRBD1 (6 bases). CDR1 and CDR2 from the germline V gene are SNHLY and FYNNEI. The CDR3 loop spans 14 amino acids. Deletions cut 6 bases from V and 10 bases from J, with 21 bases between. The CDR3 sequence is CASRQTGTPGGAFF. In DNA form, the CDR3 reads TGTGCCAGCAGACAAACCGGGACACCCGGTGGAGCTTTCTTT.

The V call is TRBV14, the J call TRBJ2-1; 9 positions match TRBD2. The CDR3 totals 15 residues. Per the germline V gene, CDR1 is SGHDN and CDR2 is FVKESK. V shed 5 bases, J shed 2 bases, and the junction held 4 bases outside the gene matches. Here the CDR3 DNA reads TGTGCCAGCAGCGGAACTAGCGGGCCCTACAATGAGCAGTTCTTC. Amino acids: CASSGTSGPYNEQFF.